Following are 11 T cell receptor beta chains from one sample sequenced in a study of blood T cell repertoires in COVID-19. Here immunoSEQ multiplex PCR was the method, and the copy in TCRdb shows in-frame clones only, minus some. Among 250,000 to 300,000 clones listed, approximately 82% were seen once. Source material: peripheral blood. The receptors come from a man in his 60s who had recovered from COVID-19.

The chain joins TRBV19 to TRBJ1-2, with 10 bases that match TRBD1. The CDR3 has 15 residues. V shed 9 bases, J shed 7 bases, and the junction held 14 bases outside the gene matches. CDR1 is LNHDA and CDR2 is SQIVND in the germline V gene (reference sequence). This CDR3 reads CASATEGQGISGYTF. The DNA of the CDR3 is TGTGCCAGCGCAACCGAGGGACAGGGGATTAGTGGCTACACCTTC.

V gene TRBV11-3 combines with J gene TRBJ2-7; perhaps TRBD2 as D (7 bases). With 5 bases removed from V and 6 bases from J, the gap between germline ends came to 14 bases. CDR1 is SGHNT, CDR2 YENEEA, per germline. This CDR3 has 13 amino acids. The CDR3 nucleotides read TGTGCCAGCAGCGCCGGGGGGCCCGGCGAGCAGTACTTC. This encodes CASSAGGPGEQYF.

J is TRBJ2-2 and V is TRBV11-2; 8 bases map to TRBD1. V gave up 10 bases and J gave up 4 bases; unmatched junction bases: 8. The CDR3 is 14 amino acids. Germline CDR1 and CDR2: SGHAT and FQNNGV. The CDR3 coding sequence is TGTGCCATCCACACAGGGGGGATCACCGGGGAGCTGTTTTTT. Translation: CAIHTGGITGELFF.

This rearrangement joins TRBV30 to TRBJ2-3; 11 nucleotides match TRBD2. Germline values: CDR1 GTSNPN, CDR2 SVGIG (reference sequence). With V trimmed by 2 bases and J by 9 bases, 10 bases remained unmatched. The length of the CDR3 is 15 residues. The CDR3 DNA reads TGTGCCTGGAGTCAACTAGCGGGGGCCCCGTTGACGCAGTATTTT. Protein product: CAWSQLAGAPLTQYF.

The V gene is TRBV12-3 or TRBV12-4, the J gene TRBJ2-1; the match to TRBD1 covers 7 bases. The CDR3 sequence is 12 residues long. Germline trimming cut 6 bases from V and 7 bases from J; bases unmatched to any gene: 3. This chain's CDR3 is CASRYRGNEQFF. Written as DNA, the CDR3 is TGTGCCAGCAGATACAGGGGAAATGAGCAGTTCTTC.

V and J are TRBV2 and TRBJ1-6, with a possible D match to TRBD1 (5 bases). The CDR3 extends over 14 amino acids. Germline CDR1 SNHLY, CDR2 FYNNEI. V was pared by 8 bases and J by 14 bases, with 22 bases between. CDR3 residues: CASAGPYTLTALHF. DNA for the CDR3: TGTGCCAGCGCGGGACCGTATACCTTGACGGCCCTCCACTTT. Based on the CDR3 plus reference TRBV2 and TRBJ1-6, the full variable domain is EPEVTQTPSHQVTQMGQEVILRCVPISNHLYFYWYRQILGQKVEFLVSFYNNEISEKSEIFDDQFSVERPDGSNFTLKIRSTKLEDSAMYFCASAGPYTLTALHFGNGTRLTVT.

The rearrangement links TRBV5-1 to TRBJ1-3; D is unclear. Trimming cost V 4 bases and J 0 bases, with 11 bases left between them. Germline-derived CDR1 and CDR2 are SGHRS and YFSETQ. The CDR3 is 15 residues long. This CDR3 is CASSTTLASGNTIYF. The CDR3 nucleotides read TGCGCCAGCAGCACAACGTTGGCCTCTGGAAACACCATATATTTT. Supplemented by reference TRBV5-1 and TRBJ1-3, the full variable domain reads KAGVTQTPRYLIKTRGQQVTLSCSPISGHRSVSWYQQTPGQGLQFLFEYFSETQRNKGNFPGRFSGRQFSNSRSEMNVSTLELGDSALYLCASSTTLASGNTIYFGEGSWLTVV.

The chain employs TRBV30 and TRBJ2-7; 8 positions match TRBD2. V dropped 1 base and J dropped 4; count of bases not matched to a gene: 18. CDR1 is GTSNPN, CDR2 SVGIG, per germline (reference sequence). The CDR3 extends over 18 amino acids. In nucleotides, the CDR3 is TGTGCCTGGAGTGACACCCCCTTCACCGGGACTAGGGGTTACGAGCAGTACTTC. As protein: CAWSDTPFTGTRGYEQYF.

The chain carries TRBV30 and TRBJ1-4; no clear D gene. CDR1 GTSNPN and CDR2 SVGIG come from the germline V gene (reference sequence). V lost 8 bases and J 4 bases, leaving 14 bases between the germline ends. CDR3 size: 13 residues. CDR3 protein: CAAAPGLNEKLFF. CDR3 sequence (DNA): TGTGCCGCAGCACCGGGTCTTAATGAAAAACTGTTTTTT.

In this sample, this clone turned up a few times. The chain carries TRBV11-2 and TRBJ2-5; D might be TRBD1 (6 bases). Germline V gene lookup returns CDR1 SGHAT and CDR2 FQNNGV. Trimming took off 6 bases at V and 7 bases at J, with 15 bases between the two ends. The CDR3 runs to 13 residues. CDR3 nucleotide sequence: TGTGCCAGCAGGAGACAGGTTTTAGGGACCCAGTACTTC. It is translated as CASRRQVLGTQYF. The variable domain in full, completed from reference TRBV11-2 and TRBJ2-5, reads EAGVAQSPRYKIIEKRQSVAFWCNPISGHATLYWYQQILGQGPKLLIQFQNNGVVDDSQLPKDRFSAERLKGVDSTLKIQPAKLEDSAVYLCASRRQVLGTQYFGPGTRLLVL.

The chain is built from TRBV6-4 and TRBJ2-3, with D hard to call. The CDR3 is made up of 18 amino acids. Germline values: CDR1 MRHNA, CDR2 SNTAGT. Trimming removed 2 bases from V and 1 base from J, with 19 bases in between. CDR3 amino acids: CASSDPAVLLEGTDTQYF. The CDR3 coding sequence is TGTGCCAGCAGTGACCCCGCGGTCCTCCTTGAGGGCACAGATACGCAGTATTTT.